Each of the 2 T cell receptor beta chains below was sequenced from the same sample in a study of tumor and adjacent non-tumor tissue in lung cancer. TCRbeta libraries were built with three rounds of nested PCR, modified from ARM-PCR. MiXCR was run by TCRdb on the multiplex PCR reads, yielding one entry per CDR3 protein. Here the sample spans 65,000 to 90,000 distinct CDR3 sequences, 80% being singletons. This sample's RNA came from whole unsorted tissue. Sequencing used lung tumor tissue. Receptors were obtained from a woman between 45 and 65 years old with non-small cell lung cancer.

Concerning this clonotype: The CDR3 does not end in the conserved phenylalanine or tryptophan, so this is likely a read error. V usage is TRBV29-1 and J usage is TRBJ2-3, with D perhaps TRBD1 (5 bases). Trimming took off 8 bases at V and 0 bases at J, with 9 bases between the two ends. The CDR3 covers 12 residues. Germline V CDR1 and CDR2: SQVTM, ANQGSEA. The DNA of the CDR3 is TGCAGCCATAGGACAAGCACAGATACGCAGTATGCT. It codes for CSHRTSTDTQYA.

This clonotype was seen only once. The chain has TRBV6-1 and TRBJ2-1; perhaps TRBD1 as D (6 bases). From germline, CDR1 is MNHNS and CDR2 SASEGT. The CDR3 has 16 residues. The ends were cut back, 7 bases at V and 8 bases at J, with 24 bases in the middle. The CDR3 DNA is TGTGCCAGCAATAGCTTAACAGGGTCCTTTGCGGATGAGCAGTTCTTC. Amino acids: CASNSLTGSFADEQFF.